Listed below are T cell receptor beta chains from one sample, sequenced in a study of T cell changes during pregnancy in multiple sclerosis. The method was immunoSEQ multiplex PCR; TCRdb's version includes in-frame clones alone and lacks a portion of them. The repertoire consists of about 98,000 clones, with roughly nine tenths occurring once and the leading ten covering around 2.1%. The sequencing here drew on peripheral blood, taken after pregnancy. The receptors come from a female donor in good health, enrolled as a control in a pregnancy study. Both conserved end residues are part of each CDR3. D genes are given only for firm matches. The size field is filled for only some rows; it gives once, few, many or a size class.

v_gene	abundance	d_gene	j_gene	CDR3nt	CDR3aa
TRBV2	NA	TRBD1	TRBJ2-3	TGTGCCAGCAGCGATGCACAGGGGACAGATACGCAGTATTTT	CASSDAQGTDTQYF
TRBV15	NA	NA	TRBJ1-3	TGTGCCACCAGCCCTCAGGATGTCTCTGGAAACACCATATATTTT	CATSPQDVSGNTIYF
TRBV4-1	few	NA	TRBJ1-3	TGCGCCAGCAGCCAAGTCTACTCTGGAAACACCATATATTTT	CASSQVYSGNTIYF
TRBV5-4	NA	TRBD2	TRBJ2-7	TGTGCCAGCAGCCCGGGGGGGCGGGAACCCTACGAGCAGTACTTC	CASSPGGREPYEQYF
TRBV12-5	NA	NA	TRBJ2-1	TGTGCTAGTGGTTTGGTACGGGGGAATGAGCAGTTCTTC	CASGLVRGNEQFF
TRBV5-1	NA	NA	TRBJ1-1	TGCGCCAGCAAGGCGCAGGGAGGCGCCAACACTGAAGCTTTCTTT	CASKAQGGANTEAFF
TRBV7-2	NA	NA	TRBJ1-5	TGTGCCAGCAGCCAGTCGTCCGGGAGGAATCAGCCCCAGCATTTT	CASSQSSGRNQPQHF
TRBV18	once	TRBD2	TRBJ2-7	TGTGCCAGCTCACGCGGATCTAGCGGGCCTCTCCTTTCCTACGAGCAGTACTTC	CASSRGSSGPLLSYEQYF
TRBV9	NA	NA	TRBJ2-1	TGTGCCCTGAGGCGGGGGCTTTACAATGAGCAGTTCTTC	CALRRGLYNEQFF
TRBV5-1	NA	NA	TRBJ2-7	TGCGCCAGCAGCTTGGCTACGGGAAACAACTACGAGCAGTACTTC	CASSLATGNNYEQYF
TRBV2	NA	NA	TRBJ2-2	TGTGCCAGCAGTGAACGCGGGGCGATGGGCGGGGAGCTGTTTTTT	CASSERGAMGGELFF
TRBV4-1	NA	NA	TRBJ2-2	TGCGCCAGCAGCAAAAGGGAGGTAGCGGCGAACACCGGGGAGCTGTTTTTT	CASSKREVAANTGELFF
TRBV18	NA	TRBD1	TRBJ2-2	TGTGCCAGCTCATCGGACAGGGAATCGAACACCGGGGAGCTGTTTTTT	CASSSDRESNTGELFF
TRBV5-5	once	NA	TRBJ1-1	TGTGCCAGCAGCCCGGGTGTCTCCCTTGAAGCTTTCTTT	CASSPGVSLEAFF
TRBV11-2	NA	NA	TRBJ1-6	TGTGCCAGCAGCACCCCTAGGGGCAACTCCTATAATTCACCCCTCCACTTT	CASSTPRGNSYNSPLHF
TRBV27	NA	NA	TRBJ2-4	TGTGCCAGCGGGAAATCTACTTTCCGGGAACTGGCCAAAAACATTCAGTACTTC	CASGKSTFRELAKNIQYF
TRBV6-1	once	TRBD2	TRBJ2-2	TGTGCCAGCGGCTGGCGGGAGAACGGGGAGCTGTTTTTT	CASGWRENGELFF
TRBV16	NA	NA	TRBJ2-7	TGTGCCAGCAGCAACGGTGGCGAGCAGTACTTC	CASSNGGEQYF
TRBV27	NA	NA	TRBJ1-2	TGTGCCAGCACCTTGTGGGGGGGTTCCTCTGGCTACACCTTC	CASTLWGGSSGYTF
TRBV28	NA	NA	TRBJ2-3	TGTGCCAGCAGATCCCCCGAGCCCGATACGCAGTATTTT	CASRSPEPDTQYF
TRBV11-2	NA	NA	TRBJ1-6	TGTGCCAGCAGCTTTGACAGGTCCCCCTCCTATAATTCACCCCTCCACTTT	CASSFDRSPSYNSPLHF
TRBV5-1	NA	TRBD2	TRBJ2-1	TGCGCCAGCTCCTCCGGGACTAGCGGCCGGGGGTACAATGAGCAGTTCTTC	CASSSGTSGRGYNEQFF
TRBV7-9	NA	NA	TRBJ2-7	TGTGCCAGCAGCTTGGAGGGTAGCTCCTACGAGCAGTACTTC	CASSLEGSSYEQYF
TRBV14	NA	TRBD1	TRBJ2-7	TGTGCCAGCAGCCAATCCTTTATGACAGGGCCTTCTCTAACCTACGAGCAGTACTTC	CASSQSFMTGPSLTYEQYF
TRBV6-6	NA	NA	TRBJ2-7	TGTGCCAGCAGTTACCGGGACGAGCAGTACTTC	CASSYRDEQYF
TRBV27	NA	TRBD2	TRBJ2-1	TGTGCCAGCAGTTCTCCGGGACTAGCCACTCTAGCGGCGTCGGGTGAGCAGTTCTTC	CASSSPGLATLAASGEQFF
TRBV7-9	NA	TRBD1	TRBJ1-2	TGTGCCAGCAGTACAGGGGCGACTAATGGCTACACCTTC	CASSTGATNGYTF
TRBV28	once	TRBD1	TRBJ2-3	TGTGCCAGTCCTCGAACGGGAGACAGGGGTCGCACAGATACGCAGTATTTT	CASPRTGDRGRTDTQYF
TRBV5-5	NA	NA	TRBJ1-1	TGTGCCAGCAGCTTTAGTGCAGTCGTCGGGGGTATGAACACTGAAGCTTTCTTT	CASSFSAVVGGMNTEAFF
TRBV29-1	NA	NA	TRBJ1-1	TGCAGCGTTGATGACAGGCCCGCAGGCGGATACACTGAAGCTTTCTTT	CSVDDRPAGGYTEAFF
TRBV2	NA	TRBD1	TRBJ1-4	TGTGCCAGCAGTGGTGGGACAGTGGGGGAAAAACTGTTTTTT	CASSGGTVGEKLFF
TRBV5-1	NA	TRBD2	TRBJ2-1	TGCGCCAGCAGCACTAGCGGGGCGGTTTACAATGAGCAGTTCTTC	CASSTSGAVYNEQFF
TRBV10-2	NA	NA	TRBJ2-7	TGCGCCAGCAGTGAGTCGGGCAGTGCGAAAATCGGCTTC	CASSESGSAKIGF
TRBV5-6	NA	NA	TRBJ2-6	TGTGCCAGCAGCTTCGAGAGGCCTGGGGCCAACGTCCTGACTTTC	CASSFERPGANVLTF
TRBV4-2	NA	NA	TRBJ2-1	TGTGCCAGCAGCCACTATACGCAGGACAATGAGCAGTTCTTC	CASSHYTQDNEQFF
TRBV11-2	NA	TRBD2	TRBJ2-6	TGTGCCAGCAGCTTGGTAACTAGCGGGGGGGCCTTTGGGGCCAACGTCCTGACTTTC	CASSLVTSGGAFGANVLTF
TRBV2	NA	TRBD1	TRBJ2-4	TGTGCCAGCAGTGGGGGGACAGGACGGCCCATTCAGTACTTC	CASSGGTGRPIQYF
TRBV23-1	NA	TRBD1	TRBJ1-4	TGCGCCAGCAGTCAATCTTCAGGGGGGACTGAAAAACTGTTTTTT	CASSQSSGGTEKLFF
TRBV4-1	NA	NA	TRBJ2-5	TGCGCCAGCAGCCAAGATTTAGCCAGGGCCAGGGAGACCCAGTACTTC	CASSQDLARARETQYF
TRBV5-1	NA	NA	TRBJ1-1	TGCGCCAGCAGCTTTGACAGTACGAAGGGAAACACTGAAGCTTTCTTT	CASSFDSTKGNTEAFF
TRBV19	once	TRBD1	TRBJ1-3	TGTGCCAGTAGTCTCAATCCAACAGGGGCAATCTCTGGAAACACCATATATTTT	CASSLNPTGAISGNTIYF
TRBV27	NA	NA	TRBJ2-2	TGTGCCAGCAGTTTATTTTCCCGAGCCACCGGGGAGCTGTTTTTT	CASSLFSRATGELFF
TRBV28	NA	TRBD1	TRBJ2-7	TGTGCCAGCAGGAGGACAGGGTCCTACGAGCAGTACTTC	CASRRTGSYEQYF
TRBV19	NA	TRBD2	TRBJ2-7	TGTGCCAGTAGTCCCGCGGGGGGACTCTACGAGCAGTACTTC	CASSPAGGLYEQYF
TRBV2	NA	NA	TRBJ2-2	TGTGCCAGCAGTGATTCACGGATATGGTCCCAGGGGAACACCGGGGAGCTGTTTTTT	CASSDSRIWSQGNTGELFF
TRBV5-1	NA	NA	TRBJ1-1	TGCGCCAGCAGCTTGGGCGGCCCCATGAACACTGAAGCTTTCTTT	CASSLGGPMNTEAFF